The source of this T cell receptor beta chain is a study of control samples from healthy donors and cancer patients. The CDR3 spans 16 residues. Repertoires were generated with immunoSEQ multiplex PCR, while TCRdb's copy carries only in-frame clones and drops some. The table has tens of thousands of clones, 70% to 90% seen once. Sequenced material: PBMCs. The sequence was collected from a woman between 55 and 75 years old with head and neck cancer. The V gene is TRBV7-5, the J gene TRBJ2-7; TRBD2 was called by the table and not checked on the DNA. TRBV7-5 is recorded as a pseudogene. The CDR3 sequence is CARSLTPKPCPYEQYF. The CDR3 nucleotides are TGTGCCAGAAGCTTAACCCCGAAGCCGTGTCCCTACGAGCAGTACTTC.